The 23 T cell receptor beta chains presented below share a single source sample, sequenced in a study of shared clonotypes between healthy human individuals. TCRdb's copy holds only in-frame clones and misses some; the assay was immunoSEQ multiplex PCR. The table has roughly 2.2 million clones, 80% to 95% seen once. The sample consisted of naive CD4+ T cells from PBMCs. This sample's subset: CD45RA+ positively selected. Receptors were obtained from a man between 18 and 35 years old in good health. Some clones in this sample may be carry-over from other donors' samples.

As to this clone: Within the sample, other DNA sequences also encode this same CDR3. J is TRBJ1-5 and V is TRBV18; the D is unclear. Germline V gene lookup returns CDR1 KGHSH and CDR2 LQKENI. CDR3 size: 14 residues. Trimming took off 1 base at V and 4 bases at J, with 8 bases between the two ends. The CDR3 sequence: CASSPQEGNQPQHF. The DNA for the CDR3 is TGTGCCAGCTCACCACAGGAGGGTAATCAGCCCCAGCATTTT.

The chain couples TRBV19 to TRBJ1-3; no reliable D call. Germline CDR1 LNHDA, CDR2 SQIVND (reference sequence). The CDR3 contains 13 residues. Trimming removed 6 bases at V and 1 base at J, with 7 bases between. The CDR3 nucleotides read TGTGCCAGTAGGCCGGCGTCTGGAAACACCATATATTTT. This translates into CASRPASGNTIYF.

The CDR3 spells CASTGRQGVSGNTIYF. The CDR3 DNA follows: TGTGCCAGTACCGGAAGACAGGGGGTCTCTGGAAACACCATATATTTT. This chain connects TRBV19 to TRBJ1-3, with 9 bases that match TRBD1. V shed 7 bases and J 0 bases; nucleotides not matched to a gene: 7. This CDR3 is 16 amino acids long. Germline CDR1 reads LNHDA; CDR2 reads SQIVND (reference sequence).

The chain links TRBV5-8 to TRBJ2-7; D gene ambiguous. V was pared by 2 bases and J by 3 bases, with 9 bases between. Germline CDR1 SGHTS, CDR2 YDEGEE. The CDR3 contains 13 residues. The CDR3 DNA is TGTGCCAGCAGCTTCCCAATTAGCTACGAGCAGTACTTC. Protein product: CASSFPISYEQYF.

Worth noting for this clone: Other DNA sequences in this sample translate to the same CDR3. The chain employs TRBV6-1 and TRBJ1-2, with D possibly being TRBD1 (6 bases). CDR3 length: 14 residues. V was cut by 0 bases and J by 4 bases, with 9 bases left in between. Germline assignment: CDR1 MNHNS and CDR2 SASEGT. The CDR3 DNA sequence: TGTGCCAGCAGTGAAGCTGGACAGATCTATGGCTACACCTTC. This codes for CASSEAGQIYGYTF.

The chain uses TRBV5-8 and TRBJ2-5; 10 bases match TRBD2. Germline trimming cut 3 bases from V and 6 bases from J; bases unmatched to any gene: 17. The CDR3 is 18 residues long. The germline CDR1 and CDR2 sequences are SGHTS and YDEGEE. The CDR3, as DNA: TGTGCCAGCAGCTCGCGAAAAGATCTAGCGGGAGTTCGTAAGACCCAGTACTTC. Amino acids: CASSSRKDLAGVRKTQYF.

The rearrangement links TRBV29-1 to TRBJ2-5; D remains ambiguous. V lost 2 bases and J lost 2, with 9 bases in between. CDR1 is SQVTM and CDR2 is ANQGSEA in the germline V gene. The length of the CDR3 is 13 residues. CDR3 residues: CSVEKSDQETQYF. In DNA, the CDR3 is TGCAGCGTTGAAAAGTCGGATCAAGAGACCCAGTACTTC. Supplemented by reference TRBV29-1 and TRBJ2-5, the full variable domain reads SAVISQKPSRDICQRGTSLTIQCQVDSQVTMMFWYRQQPGQSLTLIATANQGSEATYESGFVIDKFPISRPNLTFSTLTVSNMSPEDSSIYLCSVEKSDQETQYFGPGTRLLVL.

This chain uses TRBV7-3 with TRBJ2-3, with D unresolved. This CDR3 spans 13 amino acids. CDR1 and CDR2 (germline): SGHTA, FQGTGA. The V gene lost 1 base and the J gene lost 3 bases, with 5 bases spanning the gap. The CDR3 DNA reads TGTGCCAGCAGCTTAATTATAACAGATACGCAGTATTTT. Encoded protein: CASSLIITDTQYF. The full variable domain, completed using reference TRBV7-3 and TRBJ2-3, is GAGVSQTPSNKVTEKGKYVELRCDPISGHTALYWYRQSLGQGPEFLIYFQGTGAADDSGLPNDRFFAVRPEGSVSTLKIQRTERGDSAVYLCASSLIITDTQYFGPGTRLTVL.

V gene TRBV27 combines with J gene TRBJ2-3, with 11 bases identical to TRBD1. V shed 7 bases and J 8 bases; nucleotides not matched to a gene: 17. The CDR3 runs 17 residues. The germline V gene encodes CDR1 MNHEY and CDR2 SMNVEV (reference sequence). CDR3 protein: CASKRRTPGQGVSTQYF. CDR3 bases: TGTGCCAGCAAACGCAGGACCCCGGGACAGGGGGTATCTACGCAGTATTTT.

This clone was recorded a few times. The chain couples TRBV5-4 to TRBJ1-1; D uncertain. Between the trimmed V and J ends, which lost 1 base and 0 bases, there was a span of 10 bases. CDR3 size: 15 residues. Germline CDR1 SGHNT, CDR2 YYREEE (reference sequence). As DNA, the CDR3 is TGTGCCAGCAGCTTGCAGCAACAGATGAACACTGAAGCTTTCTTT. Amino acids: CASSLQQQMNTEAFF.

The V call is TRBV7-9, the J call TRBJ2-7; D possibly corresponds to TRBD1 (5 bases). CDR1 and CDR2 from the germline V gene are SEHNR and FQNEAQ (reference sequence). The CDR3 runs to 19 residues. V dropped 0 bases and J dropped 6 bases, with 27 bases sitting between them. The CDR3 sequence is CASSLALNARGPGRREQYF. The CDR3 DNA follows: TGTGCCAGCAGCTTAGCGTTAAACGCTAGGGGCCCCGGAAGACGCGAGCAGTACTTC.

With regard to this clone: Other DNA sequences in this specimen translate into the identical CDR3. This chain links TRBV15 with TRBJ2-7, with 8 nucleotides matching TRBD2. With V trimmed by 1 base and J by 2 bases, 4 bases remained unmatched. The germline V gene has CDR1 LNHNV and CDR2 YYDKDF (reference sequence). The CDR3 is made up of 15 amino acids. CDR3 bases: TGTGCCACCAGCAGAGGTACTAGCGGCACCTACGAGCAGTACTTC. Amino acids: CATSRGTSGTYEQYF.

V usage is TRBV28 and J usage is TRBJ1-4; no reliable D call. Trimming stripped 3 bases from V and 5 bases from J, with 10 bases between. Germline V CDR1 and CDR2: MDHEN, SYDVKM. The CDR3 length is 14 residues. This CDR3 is CASSFRSFNEKLFF. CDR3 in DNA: TGTGCCAGCAGTTTCCGGAGCTTCAATGAAAAACTGTTTTTT.

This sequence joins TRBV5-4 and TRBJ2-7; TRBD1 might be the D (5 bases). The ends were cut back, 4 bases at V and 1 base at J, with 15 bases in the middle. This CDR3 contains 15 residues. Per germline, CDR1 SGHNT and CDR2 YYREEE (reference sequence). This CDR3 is CASSPASSGSYEQYF. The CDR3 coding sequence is TGTGCCAGCAGCCCGGCCTCTTCAGGGTCCTACGAGCAGTACTTC.

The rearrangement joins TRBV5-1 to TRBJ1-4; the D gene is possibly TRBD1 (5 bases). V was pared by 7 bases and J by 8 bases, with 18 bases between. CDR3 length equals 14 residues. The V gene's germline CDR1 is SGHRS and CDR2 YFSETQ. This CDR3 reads CASHPGDVGEKLFF. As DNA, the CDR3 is TGCGCCAGCCACCCGGGGGACGTGGGCGAAAAACTGTTTTTT.

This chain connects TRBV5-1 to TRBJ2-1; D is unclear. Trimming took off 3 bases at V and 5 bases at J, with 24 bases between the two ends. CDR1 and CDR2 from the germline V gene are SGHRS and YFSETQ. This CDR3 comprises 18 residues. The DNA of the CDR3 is TGCGCCAGCAGCTGGAAAGTCGTTGTGTGGGATAAAGACAATGAGCAGTTCTTC. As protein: CASSWKVVVWDKDNEQFF.

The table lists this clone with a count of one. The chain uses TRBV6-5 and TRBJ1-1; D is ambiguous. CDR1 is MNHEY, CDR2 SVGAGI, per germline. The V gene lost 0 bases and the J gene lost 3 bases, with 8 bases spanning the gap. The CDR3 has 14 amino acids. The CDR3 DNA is TGTGCCAGCAGTTACTCCTGGTTTGACACTGAAGCTTTCTTT. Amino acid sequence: CASSYSWFDTEAFF.

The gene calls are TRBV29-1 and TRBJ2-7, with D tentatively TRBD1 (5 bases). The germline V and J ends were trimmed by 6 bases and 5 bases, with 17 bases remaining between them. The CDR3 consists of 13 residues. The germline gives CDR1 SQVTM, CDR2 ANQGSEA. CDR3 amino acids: CSVQSSQGNEQYF. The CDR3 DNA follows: TGCAGCGTACAGTCATCGCAGGGAAACGAGCAGTACTTC.

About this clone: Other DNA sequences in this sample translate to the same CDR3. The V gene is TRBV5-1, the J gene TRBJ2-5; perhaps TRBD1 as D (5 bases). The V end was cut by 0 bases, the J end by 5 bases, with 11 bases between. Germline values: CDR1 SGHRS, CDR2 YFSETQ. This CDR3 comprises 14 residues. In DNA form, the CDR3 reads TGCGCCAGCAGCTTGGAGGGGTTTAGGGAGACCCAGTACTTC. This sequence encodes CASSLEGFRETQYF. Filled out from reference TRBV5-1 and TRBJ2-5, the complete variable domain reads KAGVTQTPRYLIKTRGQQVTLSCSPISGHRSVSWYQQTPGQGLQFLFEYFSETQRNKGNFPGRFSGRQFSNSRSEMNVSTLELGDSALYLCASSLEGFRETQYFGPGTRLLVL.

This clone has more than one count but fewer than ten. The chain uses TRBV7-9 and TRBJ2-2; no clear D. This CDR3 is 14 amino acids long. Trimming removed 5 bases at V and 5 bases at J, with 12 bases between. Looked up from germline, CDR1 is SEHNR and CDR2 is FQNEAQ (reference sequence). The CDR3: CASSPNVGTGELFF. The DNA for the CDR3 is TGTGCCAGCAGCCCGAATGTGGGAACCGGGGAGCTGTTTTTT.

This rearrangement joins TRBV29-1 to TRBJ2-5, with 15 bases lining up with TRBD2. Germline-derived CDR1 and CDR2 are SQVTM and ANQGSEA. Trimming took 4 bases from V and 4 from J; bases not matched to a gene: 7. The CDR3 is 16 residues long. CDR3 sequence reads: CSVAGLAGGKGETQYF. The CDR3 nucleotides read TGCAGCGTTGCAGGACTAGCGGGAGGGAAGGGAGAGACCCAGTACTTC.

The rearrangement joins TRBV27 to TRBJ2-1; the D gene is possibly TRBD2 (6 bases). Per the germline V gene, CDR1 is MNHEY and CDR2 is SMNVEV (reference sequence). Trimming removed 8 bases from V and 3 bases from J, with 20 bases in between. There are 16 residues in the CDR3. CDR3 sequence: CASSTHLANLYNEQFF. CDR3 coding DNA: TGTGCCAGCTCTACCCACCTAGCGAATCTCTACAATGAGCAGTTCTTC.

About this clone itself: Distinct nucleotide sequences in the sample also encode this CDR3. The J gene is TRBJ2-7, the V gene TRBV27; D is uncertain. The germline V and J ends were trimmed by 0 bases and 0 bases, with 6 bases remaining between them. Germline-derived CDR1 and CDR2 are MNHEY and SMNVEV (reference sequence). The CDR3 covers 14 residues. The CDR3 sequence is CASSLSGLSYEQYF. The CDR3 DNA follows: TGTGCCAGCAGTTTATCAGGGCTCTCCTACGAGCAGTACTTC.